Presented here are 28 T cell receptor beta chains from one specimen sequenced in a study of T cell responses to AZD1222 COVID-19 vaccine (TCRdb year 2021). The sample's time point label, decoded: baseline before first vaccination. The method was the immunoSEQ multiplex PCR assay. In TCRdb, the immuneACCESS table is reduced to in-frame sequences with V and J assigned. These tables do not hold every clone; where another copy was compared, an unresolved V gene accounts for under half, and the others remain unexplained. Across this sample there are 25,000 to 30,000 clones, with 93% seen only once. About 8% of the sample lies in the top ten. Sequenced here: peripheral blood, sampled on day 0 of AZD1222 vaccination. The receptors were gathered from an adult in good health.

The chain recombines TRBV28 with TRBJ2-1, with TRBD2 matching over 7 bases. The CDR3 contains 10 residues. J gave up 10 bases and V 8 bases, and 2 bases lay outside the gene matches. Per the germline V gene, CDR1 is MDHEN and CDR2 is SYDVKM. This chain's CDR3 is CASWGGEQFF. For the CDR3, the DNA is TGTGCCAGCTGGGGGGGAGAGCAGTTCTTC.

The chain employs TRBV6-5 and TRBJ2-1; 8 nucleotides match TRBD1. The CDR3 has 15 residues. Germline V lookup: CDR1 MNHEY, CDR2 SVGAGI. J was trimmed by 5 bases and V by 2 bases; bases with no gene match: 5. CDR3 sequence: CASSYEGTGNNEQFF. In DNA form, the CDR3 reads TGTGCCAGCAGTTACGAGGGGACAGGTAACAATGAGCAGTTCTTC.

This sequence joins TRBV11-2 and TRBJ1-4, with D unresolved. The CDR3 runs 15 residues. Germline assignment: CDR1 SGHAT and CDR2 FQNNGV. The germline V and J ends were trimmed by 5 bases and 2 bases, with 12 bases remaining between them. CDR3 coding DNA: TGTGCCAGCAGCCCCCGCCCGCAGACTAATGAAAAACTGTTTTTT. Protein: CASSPRPQTNEKLFF.

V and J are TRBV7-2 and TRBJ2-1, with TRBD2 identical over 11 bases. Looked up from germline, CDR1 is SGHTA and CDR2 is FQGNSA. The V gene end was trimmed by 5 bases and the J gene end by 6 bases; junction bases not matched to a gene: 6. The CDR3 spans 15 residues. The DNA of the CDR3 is TGTGCCAGCAGCCCCCTAGCGGGGGGTTTCAATGAGCAGTTCTTC. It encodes CASSPLAGGFNEQFF.

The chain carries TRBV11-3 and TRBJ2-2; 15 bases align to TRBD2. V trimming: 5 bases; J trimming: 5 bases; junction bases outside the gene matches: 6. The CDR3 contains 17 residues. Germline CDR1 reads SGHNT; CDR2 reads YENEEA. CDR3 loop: CASSPGLAGGPTGELFF. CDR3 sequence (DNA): TGTGCCAGCAGCCCAGGACTAGCGGGAGGGCCGACCGGGGAGCTGTTTTTT. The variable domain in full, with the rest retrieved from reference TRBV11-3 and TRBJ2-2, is EAGVVQSPRYKIIEKKQPVAFWCNPISGHNTLYWYLQNLGQGPELLIRYENEEAVDDSQLPKDRFSAERLKGVDSTLKIQPAELGDSAVYLCASSPGLAGGPTGELFFGEGSRLTVL.

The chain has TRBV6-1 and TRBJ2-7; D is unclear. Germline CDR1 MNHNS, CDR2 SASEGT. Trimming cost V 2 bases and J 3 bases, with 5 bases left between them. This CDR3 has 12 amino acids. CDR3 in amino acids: CASSEKGYEQYF. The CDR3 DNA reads TGTGCCAGCAGTGAAAAGGGCTACGAGCAGTACTTC.

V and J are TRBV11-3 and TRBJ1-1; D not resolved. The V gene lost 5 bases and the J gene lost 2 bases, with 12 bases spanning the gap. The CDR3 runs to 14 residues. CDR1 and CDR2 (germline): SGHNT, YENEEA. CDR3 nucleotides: TGTGCCAGCAGCCCCCACCCGTCTAACACTGAAGCTTTCTTT. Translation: CASSPHPSNTEAFF.

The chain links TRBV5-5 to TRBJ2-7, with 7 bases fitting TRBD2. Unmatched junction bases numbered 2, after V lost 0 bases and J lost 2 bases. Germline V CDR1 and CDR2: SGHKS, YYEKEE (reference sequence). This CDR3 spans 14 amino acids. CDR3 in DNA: TGTGCCAGCAGCTTGGGCGGGGGAACCTACGAGCAGTACTTC. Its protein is CASSLGGGTYEQYF.

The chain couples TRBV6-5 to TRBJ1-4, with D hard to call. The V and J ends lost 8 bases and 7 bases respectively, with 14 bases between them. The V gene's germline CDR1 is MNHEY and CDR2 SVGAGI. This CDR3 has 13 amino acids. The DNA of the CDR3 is TGTGCCAGCGTCAGGCAAGTGAGTGAAAAACTGTTTTTT. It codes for CASVRQVSEKLFF.

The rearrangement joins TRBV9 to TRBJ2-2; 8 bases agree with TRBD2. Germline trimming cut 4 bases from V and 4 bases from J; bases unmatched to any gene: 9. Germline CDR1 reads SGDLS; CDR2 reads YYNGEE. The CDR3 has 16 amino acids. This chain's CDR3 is CASSPGAGVVTGELFF. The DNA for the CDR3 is TGTGCCAGCAGCCCGGGAGCGGGAGTAGTCACCGGGGAGCTGTTTTTT.

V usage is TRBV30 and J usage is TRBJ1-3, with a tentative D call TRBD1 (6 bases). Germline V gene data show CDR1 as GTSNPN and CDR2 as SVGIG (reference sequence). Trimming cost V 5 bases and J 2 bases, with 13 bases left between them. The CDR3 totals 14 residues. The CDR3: CAWVRGGPGNTIYF. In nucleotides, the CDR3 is TGTGCCTGGGTTCGAGGGGGGCCTGGAAACACCATATATTTT. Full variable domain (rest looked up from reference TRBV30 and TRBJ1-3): SQTIHQWPATLVQPVGSPLSLECTVEGTSNPNLYWYRQAAGRGLQLLFYSVGIGQISSEVPQNLSASRPQDRQFILSSKKLLLSDSGFYLCAWVRGGPGNTIYFGEGSWLTVV.

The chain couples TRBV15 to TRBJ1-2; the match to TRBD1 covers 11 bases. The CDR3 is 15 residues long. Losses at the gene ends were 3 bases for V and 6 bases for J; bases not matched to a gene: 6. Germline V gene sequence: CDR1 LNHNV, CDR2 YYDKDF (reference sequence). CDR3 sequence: CATSRGTGGKNGYTF. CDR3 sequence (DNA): TGTGCCACCAGCAGGGGGACAGGGGGAAAGAATGGCTACACCTTC.

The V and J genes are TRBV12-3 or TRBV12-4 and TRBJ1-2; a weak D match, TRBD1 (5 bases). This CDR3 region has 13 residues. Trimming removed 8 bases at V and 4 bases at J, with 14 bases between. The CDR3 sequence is CASWGMLSYGYTF. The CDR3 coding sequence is TGTGCCAGCTGGGGCATGTTAAGCTATGGCTACACCTTC.

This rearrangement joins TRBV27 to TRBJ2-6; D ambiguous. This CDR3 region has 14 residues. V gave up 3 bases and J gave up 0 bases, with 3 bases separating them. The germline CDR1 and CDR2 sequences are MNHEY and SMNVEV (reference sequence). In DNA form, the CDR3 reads TGTGCCAGCAGTTTTAGCTCTGGGGCCAACGTCCTGACTTTC. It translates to CASSFSSGANVLTF.

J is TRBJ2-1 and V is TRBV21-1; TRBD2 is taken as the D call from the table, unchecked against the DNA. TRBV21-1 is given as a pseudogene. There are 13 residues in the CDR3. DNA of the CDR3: TGTGCCAGCAGACTAGCGGGACGGGATGAGCAGTTCTTC. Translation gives CASRLAGRDEQFF.

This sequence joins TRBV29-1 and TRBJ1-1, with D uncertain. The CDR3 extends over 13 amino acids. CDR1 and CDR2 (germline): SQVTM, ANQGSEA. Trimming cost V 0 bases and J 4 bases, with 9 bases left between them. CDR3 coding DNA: TGCAGCGTTGAAGATCCCAAGGTCACTGAAGCTTTCTTT. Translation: CSVEDPKVTEAFF.

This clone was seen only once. The CDR3 DNA reads as TGCGCCAGCAGCTTGCCCGGGGGGCCGAAGGAGCAGTACTTC. It specifies CASSLPGGPKEQYF. The chain uses TRBV5-1 and TRBJ2-7, with D possibly matching TRBD2 (7 bases). The germline V gene has CDR1 SGHRS and CDR2 YFSETQ. The CDR3 runs 14 residues. Trimming took 1 base from V and 7 from J, leaving 15 bases between them.

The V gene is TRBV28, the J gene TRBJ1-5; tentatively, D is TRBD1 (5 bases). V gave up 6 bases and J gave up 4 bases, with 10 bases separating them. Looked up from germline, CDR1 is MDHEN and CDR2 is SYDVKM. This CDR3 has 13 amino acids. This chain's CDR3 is CASSGALNQPQHF. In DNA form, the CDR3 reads TGTGCCAGCAGCGGGGCGCTTAATCAGCCCCAGCATTTT.

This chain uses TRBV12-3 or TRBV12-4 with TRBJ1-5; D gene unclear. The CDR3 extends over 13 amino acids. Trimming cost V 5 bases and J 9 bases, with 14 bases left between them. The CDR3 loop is CASSPGPGWPQHF. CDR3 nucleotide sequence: TGTGCCAGCAGTCCCGGCCCGGGCTGGCCCCAGCATTTT.

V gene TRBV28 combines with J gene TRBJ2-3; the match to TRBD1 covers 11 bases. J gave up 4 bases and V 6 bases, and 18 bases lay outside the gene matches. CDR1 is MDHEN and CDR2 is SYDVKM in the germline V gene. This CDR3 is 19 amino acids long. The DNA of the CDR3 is TGTGCCAGCAGCTCTCCGGGACAGGGGGACCTAATACCCCCAGATACGCAGTATTTT. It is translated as CASSSPGQGDLIPPDTQYF.

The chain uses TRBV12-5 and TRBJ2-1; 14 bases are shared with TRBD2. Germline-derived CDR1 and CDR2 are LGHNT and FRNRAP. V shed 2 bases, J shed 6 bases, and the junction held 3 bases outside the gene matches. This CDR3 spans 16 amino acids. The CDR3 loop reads CASGLPGTSGSNEQFF. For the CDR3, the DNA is TGTGCTAGTGGTTTGCCCGGGACTAGCGGGAGCAATGAGCAGTTCTTC.

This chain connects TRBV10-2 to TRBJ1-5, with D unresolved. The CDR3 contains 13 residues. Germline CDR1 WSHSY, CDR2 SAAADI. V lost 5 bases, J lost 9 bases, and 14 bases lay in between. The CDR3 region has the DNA TGCGCCAGCAGTTCGGACCCCGCGGTGCCCCAGCATTTT. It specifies CASSSDPAVPQHF.

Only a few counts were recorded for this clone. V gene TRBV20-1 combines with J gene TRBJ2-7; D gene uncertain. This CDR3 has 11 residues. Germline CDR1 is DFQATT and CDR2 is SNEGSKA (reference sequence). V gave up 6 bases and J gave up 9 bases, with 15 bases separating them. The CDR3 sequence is CSARYGRWQYF. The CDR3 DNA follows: TGCAGTGCCAGATACGGGCGGTGGCAGTACTTC.

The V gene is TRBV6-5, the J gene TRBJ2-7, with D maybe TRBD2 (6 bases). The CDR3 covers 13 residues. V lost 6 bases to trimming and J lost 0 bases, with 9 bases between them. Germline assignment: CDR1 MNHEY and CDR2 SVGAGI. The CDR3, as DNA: TGTGCCAGCAGGGGCGGGATCTCCTACGAGCAGTACTTC. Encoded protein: CASRGGISYEQYF.

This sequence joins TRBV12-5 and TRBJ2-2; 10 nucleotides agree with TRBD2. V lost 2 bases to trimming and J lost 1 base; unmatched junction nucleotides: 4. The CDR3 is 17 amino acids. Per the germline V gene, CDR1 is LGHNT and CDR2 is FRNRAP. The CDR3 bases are TGTGCTAGTGGTTTGACAACTAGCGGGAAGAACACCGGGGAGCTGTTTTTT. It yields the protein CASGLTTSGKNTGELFF.

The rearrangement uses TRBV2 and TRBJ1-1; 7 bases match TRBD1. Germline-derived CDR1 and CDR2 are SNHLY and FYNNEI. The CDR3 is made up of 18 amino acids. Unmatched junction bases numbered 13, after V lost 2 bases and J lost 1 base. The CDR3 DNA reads TGTGCCAGCAGTGAAACCCACTCGAGGGGGCTGGGGAACACTGAAGCTTTCTTT. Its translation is CASSETHSRGLGNTEAFF. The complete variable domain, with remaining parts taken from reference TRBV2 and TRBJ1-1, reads EPEVTQTPSHQVTQMGQEVILRCVPISNHLYFYWYRQILGQKVEFLVSFYNNEISEKSEIFDDQFSVERPDGSNFTLKIRSTKLEDSAMYFCASSETHSRGLGNTEAFFGQGTRLTVV.

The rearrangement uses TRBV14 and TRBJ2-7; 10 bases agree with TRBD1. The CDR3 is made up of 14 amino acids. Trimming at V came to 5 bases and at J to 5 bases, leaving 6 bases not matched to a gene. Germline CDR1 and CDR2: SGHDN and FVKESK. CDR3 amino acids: CASSSDRGTDEQYF. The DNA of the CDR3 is TGTGCCAGCAGCTCGGACAGGGGGACTGACGAGCAGTACTTC.

The chain's CDR3 is CATSDHLAGAPNEQFF. CDR3 DNA: TGTGCCACCAGTGACCACCTAGCGGGGGCCCCTAATGAGCAGTTCTTC. This chain links TRBV24-1 with TRBJ2-1, with 10 bases aligning to TRBD2. The CDR3 totals 16 residues. Trimming at V came to 4 bases and at J to 7 bases, leaving 9 bases not matched to a gene. Germline CDR1 reads KGHDR; CDR2 reads SFDVKD.